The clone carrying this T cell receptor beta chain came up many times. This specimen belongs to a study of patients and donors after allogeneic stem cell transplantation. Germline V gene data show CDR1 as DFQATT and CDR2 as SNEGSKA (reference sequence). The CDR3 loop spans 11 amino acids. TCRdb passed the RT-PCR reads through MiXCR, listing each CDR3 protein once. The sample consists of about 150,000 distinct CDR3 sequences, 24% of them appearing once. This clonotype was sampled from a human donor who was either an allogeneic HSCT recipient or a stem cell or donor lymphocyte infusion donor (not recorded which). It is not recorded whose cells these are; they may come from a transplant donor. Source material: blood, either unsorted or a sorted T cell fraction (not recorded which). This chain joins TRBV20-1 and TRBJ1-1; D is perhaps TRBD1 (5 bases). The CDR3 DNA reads TGCAGAGTGCTTGGGGGGGTGGGAGCTTTCTTT. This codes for CRVLGGVGAFF.